A single sample is the source of the 16 T cell receptor beta chains below, sequenced in a study of T cells in Graves' hyperthyroidism and ophthalmopathy. The investigators amplified TCR beta CDR3 regions from RNA transcripts. HTBI primers drove first-round RT-PCR of the TCR CDR3. TCRdb analysed the multiplex PCR reads with MiXCR anew, one entry per CDR3 protein. The sample carries 490,000 or so distinct CDR3 sequences, around 50% recorded once. The sequencing sample was made of peripheral blood or thyroid tissue (not recorded which). The receptors were gathered from an adult woman with Graves' disease, either hyperthyroidism or ophthalmopathy (not recorded which).

The table lists this clonotype with many counts. The V call is TRBV7-9, the J call TRBJ2-7, with 8 bases that match TRBD1. This CDR3 comprises 14 residues. The V gene end was trimmed by 5 bases and the J gene end by 1 base; junction bases not matched to a gene: 4. In germline, CDR1 is SEHNR, CDR2 FQNEAQ (reference sequence). CDR3: CASSPGQVSYEQYF. Here the CDR3 DNA reads TGTGCCAGCAGCCCGGGACAGGTATCCTACGAGCAGTACTTC.

The chain employs TRBV5-1 and TRBJ2-7; D may be TRBD1 (6 bases). The CDR3 is 12 amino acids. Looked up from germline, CDR1 is SGHRS and CDR2 is YFSETQ. The ends were cut back, 1 base at V and 6 bases at J, with 8 bases in the middle. CDR3 sequence reads: CASSLKGGEQYF. The CDR3 DNA reads TGCGCCAGCAGCTTGAAAGGGGGCGAGCAGTACTTC.

This clonotype was seen only a few times. The junction departs from the called germline gene at one end, perhaps through a read error. The J gene is TRBJ2-3, the V gene TRBV7-9, with D perhaps TRBD1 (6 bases). CDR1 SEHNR and CDR2 FQNEAQ come from the germline V gene (reference sequence). The CDR3 is made up of 15 amino acids. The CDR3 sequence: CASSLSGQATDTQYF. Written as DNA, the CDR3 is TGTGCTAGCAGCCTCTCGGGACAAGCCACAGATACGCAGTATTTT.

This clonotype was observed at least ten times. The chain couples TRBV5-1 to TRBJ1-1, with D uncertain. The CDR3 length is 15 residues. V lost 2 bases and J 3 bases, leaving 14 bases between the germline ends. CDR1 is SGHRS and CDR2 is YFSETQ in the germline V gene. The CDR3 region has the DNA TGCGCCAGCAGCTTCAAAATTTCCGGGGACACTGAAGCTTTCTTT. Translation: CASSFKISGDTEAFF.

This chain joins TRBV29-1 and TRBJ2-2; D is perhaps TRBD2 (7 bases). Germline V gene sequence: CDR1 SQVTM, CDR2 ANQGSEA. V lost 5 bases, J lost 6 bases, and 10 bases lay in between. The CDR3 consists of 12 residues. The CDR3 region is CSVPGGAGELFF. As DNA, the CDR3 is TGCAGCGTTCCGGGGGGCGCCGGGGAGCTGTTTTTT.

The chain has TRBV2 and TRBJ1-1; TRBD1 matches 7 bases. V gave up 6 bases and J gave up 5 bases; unmatched junction bases: 12. Germline CDR1 reads SNHLY; CDR2 reads FYNNEI. CDR3 length: 15 amino acids. The CDR3 DNA is TGTGCCAGCAGATTTGGACTAGCGGGACAGACTGAAGCTTTCTTT. Residues: CASRFGLAGQTEAFF.

This clonotype has ten or more counts. The gene calls are TRBV24-1 and TRBJ2-3; 11 positions match TRBD2. Per germline, CDR1 KGHDR and CDR2 SFDVKD. V trimming: 7 bases; J trimming: 1 base; junction bases outside the gene matches: 6. This CDR3 region has 16 residues. The CDR3 coding sequence is TGTGCCACCAGCTCGCCGGGACTAGCGGGCACAGATACGCAGTATTTT. Protein: CATSSPGLAGTDTQYF.

This clonotype was seen only once. CDR3 in amino acids: CASSQAGFETQYF. In DNA form, the CDR3 reads TGTGCCAGCAGCCAAGCGGGGTTTGAGACCCAGTACTTC. The chain uses TRBV4-2 and TRBJ2-5; possible D gene TRBD2, 5 bases. The V end lost 1 base, the J end lost 5 bases, and 8 bases lay between the germline ends. CDR1 and CDR2 (germline): LGHNA, YNFKEQ. CDR3 length: 13 amino acids.

The chain combines TRBV7-3 with TRBJ2-2, with D possibly being TRBD2 (6 bases). There are 14 residues in the CDR3. The ends were cut back, 4 bases at V and 5 bases at J, with 11 bases in the middle. The germline V gene has CDR1 SGHTA and CDR2 FQGTGA. The CDR3 sequence: CASSSTGTTGELFF. The CDR3 DNA is TGTGCCAGCAGCTCAACTGGGACTACCGGGGAGCTGTTTTTT.

The rearrangement links TRBV5-1 to TRBJ1-1, with D possibly matching TRBD1 (6 bases). Germline V gene lookup returns CDR1 SGHRS and CDR2 YFSETQ. Trimming removed 4 bases from V and 1 base from J, with 14 bases in between. The CDR3 is made up of 15 amino acids. The DNA of the CDR3 is TGCGCCAGCAGCAATCATACAGGGACGAACACTGAAGCTTTCTTT. It yields the protein CASSNHTGTNTEAFF.

The chain employs TRBV5-7 and TRBJ1-4; 8 nucleotides line up with TRBD1. TRBV5-7 is noted as an ORF with a role that remains uncertain. The CDR3 has 13 amino acids. V lost 4 bases, J lost 12 bases, and 8 bases stayed unmatched. This chain's CDR3 is CASSGGQGGELFF. CDR3 nucleotides: TGTGCCAGCAGCGGTGGACAGGGCGGGGAACTGTTTTTT.

V gene TRBV15 combines with J gene TRBJ1-5; D is unresolved. Germline lookup yields CDR1 LNHNV and CDR2 YYDKDF (reference sequence). This CDR3 comprises 15 residues. Trimming stripped 0 bases from V and 1 base from J, with 7 bases between. This CDR3 is CATSREGSSNQPQHF. The DNA of the CDR3 is TGTGCCACCAGCAGAGAAGGGAGCAGCAATCAGCCCCAGCATTTT.

This CDR3 reads CASSWGQAQSPLHF. The CDR3 DNA is TGCGCCAGCAGCTGGGGACAGGCTCAATCACCCCTCCACTTT. The chain recombines TRBV5-1 with TRBJ1-6; 8 bases fit TRBD1. Germline assignment: CDR1 SGHRS and CDR2 YFSETQ. The V gene end was trimmed by 3 bases and the J gene end by 10 bases; junction bases not matched to a gene: 6. This CDR3 has 14 amino acids.

The chain employs TRBV29-1 and TRBJ2-2; 8 nucleotides align to TRBD1. The CDR3 covers 14 residues. The germline CDR1 and CDR2 sequences are SQVTM and ANQGSEA. Trimming cost V 7 bases and J 3 bases; bases outside gene matches: 7. In DNA, the CDR3 is TGCAGCGGGAGAGGACAGGGATACACCGGGGAGCTGTTTTTT. This encodes CSGRGQGYTGELFF.

This clonotype was recorded many times. The chain couples TRBV20-1 to TRBJ1-5; 9 nucleotides match TRBD1. In germline, CDR1 is DFQATT, CDR2 SNEGSKA (reference sequence). The CDR3 is 14 amino acids. Trimming cost V 4 bases and J 3 bases; bases outside gene matches: 4. The CDR3 nucleotides read TGCAGTGCTACCCGACAGGGGGACAATCAGCCCCAGCATTTT. Its translation: CSATRQGDNQPQHF.

This clonotype was picked up a small number of times. The chain uses TRBV29-1 and TRBJ2-1, with 8 bases lining up with TRBD2. J lost 12 bases, V lost 4 bases, and 5 bases had no gene match. The V gene's germline CDR1 is SQVTM and CDR2 ANQGSEA. CDR3 size: 11 residues. CDR3 sequence (DNA): TGCAGCGTTGTCGTGGGACTAGTGCAGTTCTTC. Its translation: CSVVVGLVQFF.